A single T cell receptor beta chain is shown here with its context. V lost 0 bases, J lost 8 bases, and 7 bases stayed unmatched. CDR3 size: 14 residues. Germline loops: CDR1 SGHRS, CDR2 YFSETQ. Both 60 Vbeta primers and 13 Jbeta primers went into the PCR. As handled by the study authors: In a later analysis, the count reached some 73 million unique TCR beta chains, with about 10 million shared. Measured with immunoSEQ multiplex PCR; TCRdb has only the in-frame clones, and not every one. V, J and clone size are those of that table, while D and trimming were read from the DNA. The sample has 150,000 to 200,000 clones; under 85% are singletons. The data stem from a study of cytomegalovirus exposure and HLA in healthy donors.

This TCR came from a female donor in good health and CMV-seronegative. The genes are TRBV5-1 and TRBJ1-2; 7 bases are a match to TRBD1. The specimen sequenced was PBMCs. Here the CDR3 reads CASSLATGDGGYTF. The CDR3 DNA sequence: TGCGCCAGCAGCTTGGCCACAGGGGATGGAGGCTACACCTTC.